A single sample gave rise to the 29 T cell receptor beta chains below, sequenced in a study of T cell responses to AZD1222 COVID-19 vaccine (dated by TCRdb to the early 2020s). The time point label for this specimen denotes: baseline before first vaccination. To prepare the library, the immunoSEQ multiplex PCR assay was applied. Sourced from immuneACCESS, this table was stored by TCRdb with only in-frame sequences that have V and J called. A share of the clones is absent; for the studies checked, an unresolved V gene accounts for under half, and the remainder has no known explanation. For this sample there are 150,000 to 200,000 clones; roughly 92% appear just once. Approximately 0.58% of the sample is in the top ten clones. The sample here was peripheral blood, taken on day 0 of AZD1222 vaccination. The receptors were gathered from an adult in good health.

The J gene is TRBJ1-5, the V gene TRBV21-1; no DNA check was done on the table's D call, TRBD1. TRBV21-1 is a known pseudogene. The CDR3 sequence is 18 residues long. CDR3 protein: CASSMTRDRPNSNQPQHF. The DNA of the CDR3 is TGTGCCAGCAGCATGACACGAGACAGACCCAATAGCAATCAGCCCCAGCATTTT.

The rearrangement links TRBV19 to TRBJ1-1; no clear D. Trimming removed 4 bases at V and 3 bases at J, with 9 bases between. The CDR3 length is 13 residues. Germline lookup yields CDR1 LNHDA and CDR2 SQIVND (reference sequence). Here the CDR3 reads CASSRAPDTEAFF. CDR3 nucleotide sequence: TGTGCCAGTAGTAGGGCCCCGGACACTGAAGCTTTCTTT. The full variable domain, in which reference TRBV19 and TRBJ1-1 provide the parts outside the CDR3, is DGGITQSPKYLFRKEGQNVTLSCEQNLNHDAMYWYRQDPGQGLRLIYYSQIVNDFQKGDIAEGYSVSREKKESFPLTVTSAQKNPTAFYLCASSRAPDTEAFFGQGTRLTVV.

The chain links TRBV6-1 to TRBJ1-2; possible D gene TRBD1, 6 bases. The V gene lost 2 bases and the J gene lost 4 bases, with 11 bases spanning the gap. Per germline, CDR1 MNHNS and CDR2 SASEGT. This CDR3 has 14 amino acids. This chain's CDR3 is CASSETGGAYGYTF. In nucleotides, the CDR3 is TGTGCCAGCAGTGAAACGGGGGGGGCCTATGGCTACACCTTC.

The chain links TRBV28 to TRBJ2-5, with D perhaps matching TRBD1 (6 bases). The germline gives CDR1 MDHEN, CDR2 SYDVKM. V lost 2 bases and J 4 bases, leaving 14 bases between the germline ends. The CDR3 has 15 residues. CDR3 protein: CASSLLFQGTETQYF. DNA for the CDR3: TGTGCCAGCAGTTTACTTTTCCAGGGGACAGAGACCCAGTACTTC.

V usage is TRBV6-5 and J usage is TRBJ2-1; a possible D gene is TRBD2 (6 bases). This CDR3 has 15 residues. The V end was cut by 8 bases, the J end by 0 bases, with 14 bases between. Germline-derived CDR1 and CDR2 are MNHEY and SVGAGI. This CDR3 reads CASGRTGDSYNEQFF. For the CDR3, the DNA is TGTGCCAGCGGAAGAACGGGGGACTCCTACAATGAGCAGTTCTTC.

This chain uses TRBV5-1 with TRBJ2-1, with D possibly being TRBD2 (6 bases). Germline V CDR1 and CDR2: SGHRS, YFSETQ. Trimming cost V 1 base and J 3 bases, with 23 bases left between them. The CDR3 spans 19 residues. DNA for the CDR3: TGCGCCAGCAGCTTGTGGCGGGGAGGCCCACAAAAAATCTACAATGAGCAGTTCTTC. It translates to CASSLWRGGPQKIYNEQFF.

This chain connects TRBV30 to TRBJ2-7; D unresolved. The V gene's germline CDR1 is GTSNPN and CDR2 SVGIG (reference sequence). Between the trimmed V and J ends, which lost 4 bases and 5 bases, there was a span of 18 bases. There are 14 residues in the CDR3. The DNA of the CDR3 is TGTGCCTGGAAATTCAGACCCGATCGGAACGAGCAGTACTTC. This gives the protein CAWKFRPDRNEQYF.

This rearrangement joins TRBV10-1 to TRBJ2-2; D may be TRBD2 (6 bases). The ends were cut back, 8 bases at V and 0 bases at J, with 19 bases in the middle. This CDR3 is 17 amino acids long. CDR1 is WNHNN and CDR2 is SYGVQD in the germline V gene (reference sequence). The CDR3 bases are TGCGCCAGCCCGCGGGGCGGTGAGAACTCGAACACCGGGGAGCTGTTTTTT. Its translation: CASPRGGENSNTGELFF.

This clone was seen just once. The V and J genes are TRBV9 and TRBJ2-1; D call uncertain. CDR3 size: 15 residues. The V gene lost 0 bases and the J gene lost 3 bases, with 10 bases spanning the gap. Germline CDR1 and CDR2: SGDLS and YYNGEE. The DNA of the CDR3 is TGTGCCAGCAGCGTAGATGGTCCTGACTACAATGAGCAGTTCTTC. This sequence encodes CASSVDGPDYNEQFF. The whole variable domain, remainder taken from reference TRBV9 and TRBJ2-1, is DSGVTQTPKHLITATGQRVTLRCSPRSGDLSVYWYQQSLDQGLQFLIQYYNGEERAKGNILERFSAQQFPDLHSELNLSSLELGDSALYFCASSVDGPDYNEQFFGPGTRLTVL.

This clone was found a few times. The chain has TRBV10-2 and TRBJ2-7; D is tentatively TRBD1 or TRBD2 (5 bases each). This CDR3 contains 10 residues. V lost 8 bases and J lost 9, with 11 bases in between. The germline V gene has CDR1 WSHSY and CDR2 SAAADI. CDR3 DNA sequence: TGCGCCAGCTCCAGGGACGGGCAGTACTTC. Translation gives CASSRDGQYF.

The rearrangement uses TRBV11-2 and TRBJ2-7; D tentatively fits TRBD1 or TRBD2 (6 bases each). CDR3 length: 15 residues. CDR1 is SGHAT and CDR2 is FQNNGV in the germline V gene. Trimming pared 7 bases from V and 1 base from J, leaving 17 bases between. CDR3 nucleotides: TGTGCCAGCACCACCAGGGGTGGGGGGTCCTACGAGCAGTACTTC. Translated: CASTTRGGGSYEQYF. The full variable domain, with the rest looked up from reference TRBV11-2 and TRBJ2-7, is EAGVAQSPRYKIIEKRQSVAFWCNPISGHATLYWYQQILGQGPKLLIQFQNNGVVDDSQLPKDRFSAERLKGVDSTLKIQPAKLEDSAVYLCASTTRGGGSYEQYFGPGTRLTVT.

This chain joins TRBV16 and TRBJ1-6; TRBD1 agrees at 7 bases. This CDR3 contains 13 residues. The V gene's germline CDR1 is KGHSY and CDR2 FQNENV. The V segment lost 4 bases and the J segment 10 bases; nucleotides outside the gene matches: 4. CDR3 DNA sequence: TGTGCCAGCAGCCTACAGGGGTACTCACCCCTCCACTTT. The encoded protein is CASSLQGYSPLHF.

CDR3 sequence (DNA): TGTGCCAGCACTACCCTCGACAGGGCCCCAGATACGCAGTATTTT. Protein sequence: CASTTLDRAPDTQYF. The J gene is TRBJ2-3, the V gene TRBV5-5, with TRBD1 identical over 7 bases. The CDR3 has 15 amino acids. Losses at the gene ends were 6 bases for V and 4 bases for J; bases not matched to a gene: 11. Germline CDR1 and CDR2: SGHKS and YYEKEE (reference sequence).

Written as DNA, the CDR3 is TGTGCCAGCAGTCGCGAACAGGGCCCCTACGAGCAGTACTTC. Translation gives CASSREQGPYEQYF. The chain joins TRBV27 to TRBJ2-7; tentative D call: TRBD1 (6 bases). This CDR3 contains 14 residues. CDR1 is MNHEY, CDR2 SMNVEV, per germline (reference sequence). V was clipped by 5 bases and J by 2 bases, with 13 bases between them.

The J gene is TRBJ1-2, the V gene TRBV2; 7 bases are shared with TRBD1. V lost 7 bases, J lost 6 bases, and 5 bases stayed unmatched. Germline V CDR1 and CDR2: SNHLY, FYNNEI. The CDR3 totals 12 residues. The chain's CDR3 is CASTGTEDGYTF. In DNA form, the CDR3 reads TGTGCCAGCACTGGGACAGAGGATGGCTACACCTTC.

J is TRBJ1-1 and V is TRBV5-1; TRBD1 might be the D (6 bases). V was shortened by 4 bases and J by 3 bases, with 7 bases between the two germline ends. Germline-derived CDR1 and CDR2 are SGHRS and YFSETQ. The CDR3 extends over 12 amino acids. The CDR3: CASSGGHTEAFF. The CDR3 DNA follows: TGCGCCAGCAGCGGGGGGCACACTGAAGCTTTCTTT.

The V call is TRBV5-6, the J call TRBJ2-6; D unclear. This CDR3 has 16 residues. Germline CDR1 reads SGHDT; CDR2 reads YYEEEE. V was pared by 4 bases and J by 0 bases, with 11 bases between. Here the CDR3 reads CASSVIQLSGANVLTF. The CDR3 nucleotides read TGTGCCAGCAGCGTGATACAGCTCTCTGGGGCCAACGTCCTGACTTTC.

The chain links TRBV28 to TRBJ2-7, with a weak D call TRBD2 (5 bases). This CDR3 has 14 amino acids. V lost 2 bases and J lost 2, with 10 bases in between. In germline, CDR1 is MDHEN, CDR2 SYDVKM. The CDR3 reads CASSLLTGTYEQYF. The CDR3, as DNA: TGTGCCAGCAGTTTACTAACGGGGACCTACGAGCAGTACTTC.

The V gene is TRBV7-9, the J gene TRBJ2-2; no reliable D call. The CDR3 has 13 residues. In germline, CDR1 is SEHNR, CDR2 FQNEAQ (reference sequence). The V and J ends lost 6 bases and 0 bases respectively, with 5 bases between them. The DNA of the CDR3 is TGTGCCAGCAGAGGAACGAACACCGGGGAGCTGTTTTTT. Translated: CASRGTNTGELFF.

The chain couples TRBV7-2 to TRBJ1-5; TRBD1 might be the D (5 bases). CDR1 SGHTA and CDR2 FQGNSA come from the germline V gene. V lost 5 bases to trimming and J lost 3 bases, with 14 bases between them. CDR3 length: 15 residues. CDR3 loop: CASSPRDGSNQPQHF. The DNA of the CDR3 is TGTGCCAGCAGCCCCCGGGACGGATCCAATCAGCCCCAGCATTTT.

The chain recombines TRBV3-1 (or the pseudogene TRBV3-2) with TRBJ1-1, with D unclear. The V gene lost 4 bases and the J gene lost 8 bases, with 14 bases spanning the gap. There are 13 residues in the CDR3. CDR1 is LGHDT, CDR2 YNNKEL, per germline (reference sequence). CDR3 amino acids: CASSLSILKEAFF. CDR3 bases: TGTGCCAGCAGCCTAAGCATTCTGAAGGAAGCTTTCTTT.

The V and J genes are TRBV6-6 and TRBJ1-2; TRBD1 matches at 12 bases. CDR3 length equals 15 residues. Losses at the gene ends were 5 bases for V and 4 bases for J; bases not matched to a gene: 5. From germline, CDR1 is MNHNY and CDR2 SVGAGI (reference sequence). CDR3 coding DNA: TGTGCCAGCAGTCCCGGGACAGGGGGCTTCTATGGCTACACCTTC. Translating gives CASSPGTGGFYGYTF.

This chain uses TRBV19 with TRBJ2-3; TRBD1 matches at 10 bases. The CDR3 length is 16 residues. From germline, CDR1 is LNHDA and CDR2 SQIVND (reference sequence). The V gene end was trimmed by 5 bases and the J gene end by 3 bases; junction bases not matched to a gene: 8. In nucleotides, the CDR3 is TGTGCCAGTAGTTCCCTGACAGGGGGCCCGACAGATACGCAGTATTTT. This gives the protein CASSSLTGGPTDTQYF.

This clone was found once. The rearrangement links TRBV28 to TRBJ1-6; D uncertain. Germline CDR1 and CDR2: MDHEN and SYDVKM. The V gene lost 3 bases and the J gene lost 6 bases, with 9 bases spanning the gap. CDR3 length: 14 amino acids. CDR3 amino acids: CASSFFAINSPLHF. In DNA form, the CDR3 reads TGTGCCAGCAGTTTCTTTGCCATTAATTCACCCCTCCACTTT.

The rearrangement links TRBV7-2 to TRBJ2-5; 7 bases agree with TRBD1. Per the germline V gene, CDR1 is SGHTA and CDR2 is FQGNSA. This CDR3 spans 14 amino acids. J was trimmed by 2 bases and V by 4 bases; bases with no gene match: 4. The CDR3 is CASSSPGQQETQYF. For the CDR3, the DNA is TGTGCCAGCAGCTCTCCGGGACAGCAAGAGACCCAGTACTTC.

As DNA, the CDR3 is TGTGCCAGCAGTGAAGCGAGTAAAGCTTTCTTT. It yields the protein CASSEASKAFF. This chain joins TRBV2 and TRBJ1-1, with D hard to call. The CDR3 spans 11 residues. Germline loops: CDR1 SNHLY, CDR2 FYNNEI. V lost 0 bases to trimming and J lost 9 bases, with 5 bases between them.

This chain connects TRBV5-1 to TRBJ1-3; D remains unclear. V lost 4 bases to trimming and J lost 8 bases, with 13 bases between them. Germline V gives CDR1 SGHRS, CDR2 YFSETQ. The CDR3 sequence is 13 residues long. The CDR3 region has the DNA TGCGCCAGCAGCAGGGAGCCGGCTGACACCATATATTTT. It specifies CASSREPADTIYF.

The rearrangement joins TRBV19 to TRBJ1-2, with 7 nucleotides matching TRBD1. Germline trimming cut 7 bases from V and 4 bases from J; bases unmatched to any gene: 9. This CDR3 has 14 amino acids. Germline V gene data show CDR1 as LNHDA and CDR2 as SQIVND (reference sequence). DNA of the CDR3: TGTGCCAGTACCTCCGGAGGGACAGTCTATGGCTACACCTTC. This translates into CASTSGGTVYGYTF.

The chain uses TRBV27 and TRBJ1-6; no clear D gene. Trimming removed 5 bases from V and 9 bases from J, with 17 bases in between. In germline, CDR1 is MNHEY, CDR2 SMNVEV (reference sequence). The CDR3 totals 15 residues. The CDR3 spells CASSPRVLDTSPLHF. Here the CDR3 DNA reads TGTGCCAGCAGTCCGAGGGTTTTAGATACTTCACCCCTCCACTTT.